This T cell receptor beta chain was retrieved from a study of monozygotic twins with inflammatory bowel disease. The template was total RNA from whole blood, with no T cell sorting. Points on this clonotype: Its antigen is still unknown.

Study-wide findings and caveats: Among IBD patients, fewer clonotypes were shared with others than among healthy twins, especially with disease activity. A lone strong IBD-associated signal or clonotype found no support. Patient-to-patient differences in immunosuppressive treatment may have added variability to the repertoires.

This CDR3 has 20 amino acids. From germline, CDR1 is SGHDN and CDR2 FVKESK. Reanalyzing the 5' RACE reads, TCRdb keeps one entry per CDR3 protein, without DNA. The sample is made up of 440,000 or so distinct CDR3 sequences, and the top ten hold 2% to 3% of it. Sequencing was done on a sample of blood. The receptor comes from a human donor with ulcerative colitis or Crohn's disease, or a healthy co-twin of an affected twin (not recorded which). The V call is TRBV14, the J call TRBJ2-3; TCRdb proposes TRBD2, but this gene call is untestable without DNA. CDR3 in amino acids: CASSQDVLAGGPSSTDTQYF.